This T cell receptor beta chain was captured by sequencing in a study of blood T cells in healthy people across ages. V was shortened by 5 bases and J by 4 bases, with 9 bases between the two germline ends. The CDR3 loop spans 13 amino acids. Germline V gene data show CDR1 as LNHDA and CDR2 as SQIVND (reference sequence). It was with a sample-barcoded 5' primer and a J-beta primer mix that a second PCR of roughly 7 to 12 cycles was run. TCRdb reprocessed the 5' RACE reads via MiXCR and lists one record per CDR3 protein. The sample lists roughly 1,000,000 distinct CDR3 sequences, almost 25% occurring once. These data were likewise used in another study, on T cells of mothers and their children.

The rearrangement links TRBV19 to TRBJ1-5, with D possibly TRBD1 on 6 matching bases. What was sequenced was blood. The source is a girl aged 2-9 years in good health. The CDR3 protein is CASSEQGNQPQHF. The DNA of the CDR3 is TGTGCCAGTAGTGAACAGGGTAATCAGCCCCAGCATTTT.